This T cell receptor beta chain comes out of a study of pediatric ulcerative colitis. Profiling relied on immunoSEQ multiplex PCR, and the TCRdb table lists in-frame clones only, not all of them. The sample includes more than 12,000 clones, 85% to 90% of them seen just once. CDR3 length equals 15 residues. Germline assignment: CDR1 SGDLS and CDR2 YYNGEE. V was pared by 3 bases and J by 3 bases, with 6 bases of the junction left unmatched. The sequenced material came from blood. V and J are TRBV9 and TRBJ2-1, with TRBD2 matching 7 bases. This sequence was found in a boy aged 5 to 17 with moderate ulcerative colitis. CDR3 bases: TGTGCCAGCAGCGGGTCTAGCGGTCTCTACAATGAGCAGTTCTTC. It translates to CASSGSSGLYNEQFF.